This T cell receptor beta chain comes out of a study of cytomegalovirus exposure and HLA in healthy donors. Across the whole study: A prior analysis found roughly 100 million unique TCR beta sequences from approximately 190 million T cells.

V was cut by 5 bases and J by 7 bases, with 17 bases left in between. Looked up from germline, CDR1 is SGHVS and CDR2 is FQNEAQ. The CDR3 extends over 14 amino acids. The PCR used 60 Vbeta and 13 Jbeta primers. Clones were read by immunoSEQ multiplex PCR, and TCRdb kept only the in-frame ones, dropping some. The sample includes 150,000 to 200,000 clones, roughly three quarters seen only once; the top ten take under 5.5%. J is TRBJ1-2 and V is TRBV7-8; a weak D match, TRBD1 (5 bases). The sequenced material came from PBMCs. The receptor's source is a man between 18 and 29 years old in good health and CMV-seropositive. CDR3 in amino acids: CASSLQRKGSGYTF. The CDR3 DNA follows: TGTGCCAGCAGCCTTCAGCGAAAGGGGTCTGGCTACACCTTC.